These T cell receptor beta chains were read from a single sample in a study of cytomegalovirus exposure and HLA in healthy donors. Using immunoSEQ multiplex PCR, the repertoire was profiled, and TCRdb retains in-frame clones only, with some absent. The sample holds approximately 170,000 clones, around 78% seen once. Sequenced input: PBMCs. Source of these receptors: a man aged 40-55 years in good health and CMV-seronegative. CDR3s include the opening cysteine and the closing phenylalanine or tryptophan. Each record gives: clone size, D gene, J gene, V gene, CDR3 protein, CDR3 DNA. The D gene is left open where the match is weak. Size values are once, few and many counts, or a class for expanded clones, and some rows have none.

- TRBD2 TRBJ2-4 TRBV30 CAWVRLAPIRAKNIQYF TGTGCCTGGGTGAGACTAGCGCCCATCCGAGCCAAAAACATTCAGTACTTC
- - TRBJ2-1 TRBV18 CASSPQSNEQFF TGTGCCAGCTCACCACAGAGCAATGAGCAGTTCTTC
- - TRBJ2-5 TRBV7-9 CASSLWPEGDGVETQYF TGTGCCAGCAGCTTATGGCCTGAGGGAGATGGGGTAGAGACCCAGTACTTC
few - TRBJ2-7 TRBV7-9 CASSLPPRGDSYEQYF TGTGCCAGCAGCTTACCCCCCCGGGGTGACTCCTACGAGCAGTACTTC
- TRBD2 TRBJ2-1 TRBV10-1 CASSEGRETYNEQFF TGCGCCAGCAGTGAAGGGCGGGAGACCTACAATGAGCAGTTCTTC
- - TRBJ2-3 TRBV9 CASSGLYSTSTDTQYF TGTGCCAGCAGCGGCCTGTACAGTACTAGCACAGATACGCAGTATTTT
- TRBD1 TRBJ1-3 TRBV5-4 CASYTTGVRGNTIYF TGTGCCAGCTATACCACAGGGGTCCGTGGAAACACCATATATTTT
- - TRBJ2-2 TRBV6-1 CASSDPGSGELFF TGTGCCAGCAGTGACCCGGGATCCGGGGAGCTGTTTTTT
- TRBD1 TRBJ1-2 TRBV6-6 CASSYADRVDYGYTF TGTGCCAGCAGTTACGCCGACAGGGTAGACTATGGCTACACCTTC
few - TRBJ2-1 TRBV5-6 CASSLGQSSYNEQFF TGTGCCAGCAGCTTGGGGCAAAGCTCCTACAATGAGCAGTTCTTC
- - TRBJ2-4 TRBV5-6 CASKPPGWGNIQYF TGTGCCAGCAAGCCCCCGGGATGGGGAAACATTCAGTACTTC
- - TRBJ1-4 TRBV18 CASSPVSATNEKLFF TGTGCCAGCTCACCCGTCAGCGCAACTAATGAAAAACTGTTTTTT